This T cell receptor beta chain was sequenced for a study of graft-versus-host responses after intestinal transplantation. Study details: Tacrolimus and steroids were given for three to four years to all recipients after anti-thymocyte globulin induction.

Between the trimmed V and J ends, which lost 6 bases and 0 bases, there was a span of 12 bases. Per the germline V gene, CDR1 is SGHDN and CDR2 is FVKESK. The CDR3 totals 16 residues. Concerning this clone itself: As yet, its antigen is unknown.

Study results and limitations: GvH clones detected in recipient marrow included some appearing first in ileum or blood.

Here immunoSEQ multiplex PCR was the method, and the copy in TCRdb shows in-frame clones only, minus some. Among roughly 89,000 clones listed, about 93% were seen once. Material: unstimulated CD4+ T cells sorted from spleen or lymph node cells, obtained before intestinal transplant. The V and J genes are TRBV14 and TRBJ2-6, with D perhaps TRBD2 (7 bases). The TCR sequence derives from a human donor who received an intestinal transplant. DNA for the CDR3: TGTGCCAGCAGTATGGGGGGGGCCTCTGGGGCCAACGTCCTGACTTTC. Amino acid sequence: CASSMGGASGANVLTF.